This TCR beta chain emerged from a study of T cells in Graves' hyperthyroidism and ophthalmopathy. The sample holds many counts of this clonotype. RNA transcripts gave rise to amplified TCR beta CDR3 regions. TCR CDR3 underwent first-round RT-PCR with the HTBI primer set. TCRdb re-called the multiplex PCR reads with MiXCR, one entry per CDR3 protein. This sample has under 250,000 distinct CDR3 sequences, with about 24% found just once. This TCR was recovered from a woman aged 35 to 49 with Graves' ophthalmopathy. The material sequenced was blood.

CDR3 in amino acids: CASSIEAAYEQYF. The CDR3 DNA reads as TGTGCCAGTAGTATAGAAGCAGCCTACGAGCAGTACTTC. This sequence joins TRBV19 and TRBJ2-7; D remains ambiguous. The CDR3 contains 13 residues. V was cut by 0 bases and J by 2 bases, with 5 bases left in between. Germline V gene data show CDR1 as LNHDA and CDR2 as SQIVND (reference sequence).